Listed below are T cell receptor beta chains from one sample, sequenced in a study of CD8 T cells in ankylosing spondylitis. TCRdb re-called the 5' RACE reads through MiXCR, storing one row per CDR3 protein. The sample lists about 500,000 distinct CDR3 sequences; about an eighth were seen once. Sequencing input: blood, either unsorted or a sorted T cell fraction (not recorded which). Source of these receptors: a male donor with ankylosing spondylitis. CDR3s include the opening cysteine and the closing phenylalanine or tryptophan. D genes are given only for firm matches. Not every row has a clone size; where given, it reads once, few, many or a size class.

CSARAPNQPQHF,TGCAGTGCTAGAGCCCCAAATCAGCCCCAGCATTTT,.,TRBJ1-5,TRBV20-1,12,few
CASRDLLDSPLHF,TGCGCCAGCAGGGATCTCTTGGATTCACCCCTCCACTTT,.,TRBJ1-6,TRBV5-1,13,few
CSANRGISGNTIYF,TGCAGTGCTAACCGCGGGATCTCTGGAAACACCATATATTTT,.,TRBJ1-3,TRBV20-1,14,.
CASSLTHSPLHF,TGTGCCAGCAGCTTAACCCATTCACCCCTCCACTTT,.,TRBJ1-6,TRBV7-2,12,.
CATSRDSEEKLFF,TGTGCCACCAGCAGAGATTCCGAGGAAAAACTGTTTTTT,.,TRBJ1-4,TRBV15,13,.
CSASWTGRSNQPQHF,TGCAGTGCTTCCTGGACAGGGCGAAGTAATCAGCCCCAGCATTTT,TRBD1,TRBJ1-5,TRBV20-1,15,.
CAISDSGQAPEQFF,TGTGCCATCAGTGATTCGGGGCAGGCCCCTGAGCAGTTCTTC,.,TRBJ2-1,TRBV10-3,14,few
CASSPMRGPRETQYF,TGTGCCAGCAGCCCTATGAGAGGGCCTAGGGAGACCCAGTACTTC,.,TRBJ2-5,TRBV12-3/TRBV12-4,15,.
CASTAGRTSVPGELFF,TGTGCCAGCACCGCAGGGAGGACTAGCGTGCCCGGGGAGCTGTTTTTT,TRBD2,TRBJ2-2,TRBV6-1,16,.
CASSLSGTGSYNEQFF,TGTGCCAGCAGTTTATCCGGGACAGGATCCTACAATGAGCAGTTCTTC,TRBD1,TRBJ2-1,TRBV27,16,few
CASSFDRGGNEQFF,TGCGCCAGCAGTTTCGACAGGGGTGGTAATGAGCAGTTCTTC,TRBD1,TRBJ2-1,TRBV5-1,14,many
CASSQTGLAGGSYNEQFF,TGTGCCAGCAGTCAAACCGGACTAGCGGGAGGTTCCTACAATGAGCAGTTCTTC,TRBD2,TRBJ2-1,TRBV3-1,18,.
CASSLVGTRAYNEQFF,TGTGCCAGCAGCTTAGTTGGGACAAGAGCCTACAATGAGCAGTTCTTC,.,TRBJ2-1,TRBV7-2,16,.
CASSQGPGEREKLFF,TGTGCCAGCAGCCAGGGGCCAGGGGAGAGAGAAAAACTGTTTTTT,.,TRBJ1-4,TRBV3-1,15,once
CASRSLAGGDYNEQFF,TGTGCCAGCAGATCCTTAGCGGGAGGGGACTACAATGAGCAGTTCTTC,TRBD2,TRBJ2-1,TRBV6-2/TRBV6-3,16,few
CASSLYRENNEKLFF,TGCGCCAGCAGCTTGTACCGGGAGAATAATGAAAAACTGTTTTTT,.,TRBJ1-4,TRBV5-1,15,few
CASTVGPSAKNIQYF,TGTGCCAGCACCGTGGGTCCCTCGGCCAAAAACATTCAGTACTTC,.,TRBJ2-4,TRBV7-2,15,few
CASSLEGGGPDEQFF,TGCGCCAGCAGCTTGGAGGGGGGAGGGCCTGATGAGCAGTTCTTC,.,TRBJ2-1,TRBV5-1,15,.
CAIRDRSSGANVLTF,TGTGCCATCCGGGACAGGAGCTCTGGGGCCAACGTCCTGACTTTC,TRBD1,TRBJ2-6,TRBV10-3,15,few
CASSLAGGYQADTQYF,TGCGCCAGCAGCTTGGCGGGCGGATACCAGGCAGATACGCAGTATTTT,.,TRBJ2-3,TRBV5-1,16,.
CSAPRGQGDQPQHF,TGCAGTGCTCCAAGGGGACAGGGGGATCAGCCCCAGCATTTT,TRBD1,TRBJ1-5,TRBV20-1,14,.
CASSPPLGYLNNEQFF,TGTGCCAGCAGTCCGCCGTTAGGGTACCTAAACAATGAGCAGTTCTTC,.,TRBJ2-1,TRBV28,16,few
CSASPGQPETEAFF,TGCAGTGCTAGCCCGGGACAGCCGGAGACTGAAGCTTTCTTT,TRBD1,TRBJ1-1,TRBV20-1,14,few
CASSVLGQTNTEAFF,TGTGCCAGCAGCGTGCTGGGACAGACGAACACTGAAGCTTTCTTT,TRBD1,TRBJ1-1,TRBV9,15,.
CASTTTGVNEKLFF,TGTGCCAGCACCACGACAGGGGTGAATGAAAAACTGTTTTTT,TRBD1,TRBJ1-4,TRBV2,14,many
CASSYGGDSNQPQHF,TGTGCCAGCAGTTACGGAGGGGATAGCAATCAGCCCCAGCATTTT,.,TRBJ1-5,TRBV6-5,15,.
CASSSRQASDTEAFF,TGTGCCAGCTCATCGAGACAGGCCAGCGACACTGAAGCTTTCTTT,.,TRBJ1-1,TRBV18,15,few
CASSKGEREISYEQYF,TGTGCCAGCAGCAAAGGGGAGCGGGAGATCTCCTACGAGCAGTACTTC,.,TRBJ2-7,TRBV21-1,16,.
CSVESNNEQFF,TGCAGCGTTGAAAGCAACAATGAGCAGTTCTTC,.,TRBJ2-1,TRBV29-1,11,many
CASSTIRTQGYYGYTF,TGTGCCAGCAGCACGATAAGGACCCAAGGATACTATGGGTACACCTTC,.,TRBJ1-2,TRBV11-2,16,few
CASSPHPSDRSSTGELFF,TGCGCCAGCAGCCCACACCCGTCAGACAGGTCGTCCACCGGGGAGCTGTTTTTT,.,TRBJ2-2,TRBV5-1,18,.
CASSWGTGQPQHF,TGTGCCAGCAGTTGGGGTACCGGGCAGCCCCAGCATTTT,.,TRBJ1-5,TRBV12-3/TRBV12-4,13,many
CSALAQGNGNTIYF,TGCAGTGCTTTAGCACAGGGGAATGGAAACACCATATATTTT,TRBD1,TRBJ1-3,TRBV20-1,14,.
CASTSDRVLGYTF,TGTGCCAGCACCTCCGACAGGGTACTTGGCTACACCTTC,TRBD1,TRBJ1-2,TRBV11-2,13,.
CASSLNGYTF,TGTGCCAGCAGTTTGAATGGCTACACCTTC,.,TRBJ1-2,TRBV7-9,10,few
CASSPQRGNEQFF,TGTGCCAGCAGCCCACAACGGGGGAATGAGCAGTTCTTC,.,TRBJ2-1,TRBV7-2,13,many
CSKRGLEGRSSYEQYF,TGCAGTAAGAGGGGTTTGGAGGGGCGCAGCTCCTACGAGCAGTACTTC,.,TRBJ2-7,TRBV20-1,16,.
CSVVTTSTDTQYF,TGCAGTGTGGTGACTACTAGCACAGATACGCAGTATTTT,.,TRBJ2-3,TRBV20-1,13,.
CASSASGSLTYNEQFF,TGCGCCAGCAGTGCATCCGGGTCTTTGACCTACAATGAGCAGTTCTTC,.,TRBJ2-1,TRBV10-1,16,many
CAISEGTRGEKLLF,TGTGCCATCAGTGAGGGGACAAGGGGTGAAAAACTGCTTTTT,.,TRBJ1-4,TRBV10-3,14,.
CASRGQGDNEQFF,TGTGCCAGCCGCGGCCAGGGGGACAATGAGCAGTTCTTC,TRBD1,TRBJ2-1,TRBV25-1,13,few
CASSLSSTYEQYF,TGTGCCAGCAGTTTAAGCAGCACCTACGAGCAGTACTTC,.,TRBJ2-7,TRBV12-3/TRBV12-4,13,.
CASSTGQGSAGNTIYF,TGCGCCAGCAGCACCGGACAGGGGTCGGCGGGAAACACCATATATTTT,TRBD1,TRBJ1-3,TRBV5-1,16,many
CASSQDIRPRAGYTF,TGTGCCAGCAGCCAAGATATACGACCACGAGCTGGCTACACCTTC,.,TRBJ1-2,TRBV14,15,.
CAISGVGEAFF,TGTGCCATCAGTGGGGTAGGTGAAGCTTTCTTT,.,TRBJ1-1,TRBV10-3,11,.
CASSPLIGDTQYF,TGTGCCAGCAGCCCGCTCATAGGGGATACGCAGTATTTT,.,TRBJ2-3,TRBV11-2,13,many
CASSRDSSTDTQYF,TGCGCCAGCAGCCGGGACAGCAGCACAGATACGCAGTATTTT,TRBD1,TRBJ2-3,TRBV5-1,14,many
CASSPIPQDTQYF,TGTGCCAGCAGCCCCATACCTCAGGATACGCAGTATTTT,.,TRBJ2-3,TRBV7-9,13,many
CASRGGMGTEAFF,TGCGCCAGCAGAGGGGGCATGGGGACTGAAGCTTTCTTT,TRBD1,TRBJ1-1,TRBV10-2,13,.
CAISDGREWADTQYF,TGTGCCATCAGTGATGGGCGGGAGTGGGCAGATACGCAGTATTTT,TRBD2,TRBJ2-3,TRBV10-3,15,.
CASSGDRGYQPQHF,TGTGCCAGCAGTGGAGACAGGGGTTATCAGCCCCAGCATTTT,TRBD1,TRBJ1-5,TRBV2,14,.
CASRPIRTSGRDRDEQFF,TGCGCCAGCAGACCAATTCGGACTAGCGGGAGGGATAGAGATGAGCAGTTCTTC,TRBD2,TRBJ2-1,TRBV5-1,18,few
CASSGTSGRREQYF,TGTGCCAGCAGCGGGACTAGCGGGAGACGAGAGCAGTACTTC,TRBD2,TRBJ2-7,TRBV2,14,.
CASSLARTLSYEQYF,TGTGCCAGCAGCTTAGCCCGGACACTCTCCTACGAGCAGTACTTC,.,TRBJ2-7,TRBV11-2,15,.
CSARTGTSGPPKQFF,TGCAGTGCTAGGACCGGGACTAGCGGGCCACCGAAACAGTTCTTC,TRBD2,TRBJ2-1,TRBV20-1,15,.
CSGAPRGQGNEKLFF,TGCAGCGGGGCCCCCCGTGGACAGGGGAATGAAAAACTGTTTTTT,TRBD1,TRBJ1-4,TRBV29-1,15,few
CASSYSQGATGELFF,TGTGCCAGCAGTTACTCTCAGGGCGCCACCGGGGAGCTGTTTTTT,.,TRBJ2-2,TRBV6-5,15,few
CASSVTSGRGTGELFF,TGTGCCAGCAGTGTGACTAGCGGGAGAGGTACCGGGGAGCTGTTTTTT,TRBD2,TRBJ2-2,TRBV2,16,few
CASSIEAGSYNEQFF,TGTGCCAGTAGTATTGAGGCGGGCTCCTACAATGAGCAGTTCTTC,.,TRBJ2-1,TRBV19,15,few